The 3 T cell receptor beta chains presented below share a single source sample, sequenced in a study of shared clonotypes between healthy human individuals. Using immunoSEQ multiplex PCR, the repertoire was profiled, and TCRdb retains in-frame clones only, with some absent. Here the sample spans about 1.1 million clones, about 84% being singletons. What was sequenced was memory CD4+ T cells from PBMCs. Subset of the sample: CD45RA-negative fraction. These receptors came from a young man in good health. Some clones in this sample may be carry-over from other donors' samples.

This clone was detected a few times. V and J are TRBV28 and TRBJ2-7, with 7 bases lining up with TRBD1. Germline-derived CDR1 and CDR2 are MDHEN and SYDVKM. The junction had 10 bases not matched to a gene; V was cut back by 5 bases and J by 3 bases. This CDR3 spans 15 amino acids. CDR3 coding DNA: TGTGCCAGCAGTCTCGACAGGGAAGGAATCTACGAGCAGTACTTC. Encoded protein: CASSLDREGIYEQYF.

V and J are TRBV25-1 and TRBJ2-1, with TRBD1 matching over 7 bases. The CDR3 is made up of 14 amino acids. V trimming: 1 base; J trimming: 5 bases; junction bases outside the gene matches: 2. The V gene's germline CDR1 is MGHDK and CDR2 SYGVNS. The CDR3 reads CASSELGQDNEQFF. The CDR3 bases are TGTGCCAGCAGTGAATTAGGACAGGACAATGAGCAGTTCTTC. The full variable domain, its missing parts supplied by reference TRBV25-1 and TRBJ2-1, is EADIYQTPRYLVIGTGKKITLECSQTMGHDKMYWYQQDPGMELHLIHYSYGVNSTEKGDLSSESTVSRIRTEHFPLTLESARPSHTSQYLCASSELGQDNEQFFGPGTRLTVL.

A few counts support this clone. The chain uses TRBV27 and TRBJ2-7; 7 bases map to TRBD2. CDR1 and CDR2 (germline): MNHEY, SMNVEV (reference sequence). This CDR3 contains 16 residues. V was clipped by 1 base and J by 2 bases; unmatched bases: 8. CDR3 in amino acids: CASSLFALAATYEQYF. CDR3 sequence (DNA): TGTGCCAGCAGTTTATTCGCTCTAGCGGCCACCTACGAGCAGTACTTC.